This TCR beta chain was sequenced during a study of cytomegalovirus exposure and HLA in healthy donors. Study-wide points: Roughly even sequencing depth across donors was the assumption behind the presence/absence analyses. Most of the TCR beta V segments (in an earlier analysis) were productive either about 87% or about 30% of the time. Among TCR beta chains, those listed as cytomegalovirus-associated numbered around 160.

Unrecorded immune exposures were likely, despite nominal health at sampling. Regarding this clone: The antigen remains undetermined.

PCR was performed using 60 Vbeta and 13 Jbeta primers. Sequenced by immunoSEQ multiplex PCR; TCRdb stores in-frame clones only, minus some. Of about 98,000 clones in the sample, around 80% were seen once. The TCR sequence derives from a man aged 18 to 30 in good health and CMV-seropositive. The specimen sequenced was PBMCs.

The CDR3 nucleotides are TGTGCCAGCAGCTTGAATGGCAGGGGGTTTGAGGAGCAGTACTTC. The encoded protein is CASSLNGRGFEEQYF. The V and J genes are TRBV5-6 and TRBJ2-7; TRBD1 aligns across 7 bases. Germline CDR1 and CDR2: SGHDT and YYEEEE. There are 15 residues in the CDR3. With V trimmed by 1 base and J by 7 bases, 11 bases remained unmatched.